This T cell receptor (beta chain) originates from a study of CD8 T cells in Susac syndrome. Random hexamers primed reverse transcription of about 0.45 to 1 ug RNA. TCRdb fed the immunoSEQ multiplex PCR reads into MiXCR, producing one record per CDR3 protein. This repertoire shows around 170,000 distinct CDR3 sequences, approximately 94% found once; its top ten account for around 0.12%. Germline lookup yields CDR1 SGHRS and CDR2 YFSETQ. With V trimmed by 0 bases and J by 6 bases, 4 bases remained unmatched. The length of the CDR3 is 14 residues. This chain links TRBV5-1 with TRBJ2-3; 7 bases align to TRBD2. The sequence came from a human donor with Susac syndrome. What was sequenced was CD4+ T cells from PBMCs. The CDR3 nucleotides read TGCGCCAGCAGCTTGGAGCGGGAAGAGGATACGCAGTATTTT. This sequence encodes CASSLEREEDTQYF.